This is a list of T cell receptor beta chains from one sample in a study of shared clonotypes between healthy human individuals. Assay: immunoSEQ multiplex PCR; the TCRdb copy retains only in-frame clones and omits some. Of over 2 million clones listed, approximately 95% are singletons. Sequenced sample: naive CD4+ T cells sorted from blood. These receptor sequences come from a man younger than 35 in good health. The CDR3 runs from the conserved cysteine through the conserved F or W. The order of the fields is V gene, D gene, clone size, J gene, CDR3 protein, CDR3 DNA. The D gene is left open where the match is weak. Clone size, where shown, is once, few, many, or a class for clones that have expanded.

v_gene: TRBV19
d_gene: .
abundance: .
j_gene: TRBJ2-5
CDR3aa: CASSTPGGQDQETQYF
CDR3nt: TGTGCCAGTAGTACCCCGGGGGGACAGGACCAAGAGACCCAGTACTTC

v_gene: TRBV5-4
d_gene: TRBD2
abundance: .
j_gene: TRBJ2-7
CDR3aa: CASSLVSGGSYEQYF
CDR3nt: TGTGCCAGCAGCTTGGTAAGCGGGGGCTCCTACGAGCAGTACTTC

v_gene: TRBV18
d_gene: .
abundance: .
j_gene: TRBJ2-3
CDR3aa: CASSLTGPEDTQYF
CDR3nt: TGTGCCAGCTCACTCACAGGTCCGGAAGATACGCAGTATTTT

v_gene: TRBV12-5
d_gene: TRBD1
abundance: .
j_gene: TRBJ2-7
CDR3aa: CASGLTGTGAVNPIYEQYF
CDR3nt: TGTGCTAGTGGGCTTACCGGGACAGGGGCGGTTAACCCTATCTACGAGCAGTACTTC

v_gene: TRBV19
d_gene: TRBD2
abundance: once
j_gene: TRBJ2-2
CDR3aa: CASSIFGLAGVSGELFF
CDR3nt: TGTGCCAGTAGTATATTTGGGCTAGCGGGAGTTAGCGGGGAGCTGTTTTTT

v_gene: TRBV19
d_gene: .
abundance: once
j_gene: TRBJ1-1
CDR3aa: CASRRTLNTEAFF
CDR3nt: TGTGCCAGTAGGCGGACATTGAACACTGAAGCTTTCTTT

v_gene: TRBV5-6
d_gene: TRBD1
abundance: .
j_gene: TRBJ1-1
CDR3aa: CASSLGSDRAEAFF
CDR3nt: TGTGCCAGCAGCTTGGGGTCGGACAGGGCGGAAGCTTTCTTT

v_gene: TRBV5-6
d_gene: .
abundance: .
j_gene: TRBJ1-3
CDR3aa: CASSLALFGNSGNTIYF
CDR3nt: TGTGCCAGCAGCTTGGCTCTGTTTGGGAACTCTGGAAACACCATATATTTT

v_gene: TRBV28
d_gene: .
abundance: .
j_gene: TRBJ2-7
CDR3aa: CASTQQGHEQYF
CDR3nt: TGTGCCAGCACTCAACAGGGCCACGAGCAGTACTTC

v_gene: TRBV20-1
d_gene: .
abundance: .
j_gene: TRBJ2-7
CDR3aa: CSAVERHEQYF
CDR3nt: TGCAGTGCTGTGGAGCGACACGAGCAGTACTTC

v_gene: TRBV10-3
d_gene: .
abundance: .
j_gene: TRBJ2-1
CDR3aa: CAISGGGLSSYNEQFF
CDR3nt: TGTGCCATCAGTGGTGGGGGGTTGAGCTCCTACAATGAGCAGTTCTTC

v_gene: TRBV6-5
d_gene: .
abundance: .
j_gene: TRBJ1-5
CDR3aa: CASSSLRNQPQHF
CDR3nt: TGTGCCAGCAGTTCCCTGAGGAATCAGCCCCAGCATTTT

v_gene: TRBV6-5
d_gene: .
abundance: .
j_gene: TRBJ1-3
CDR3aa: CASSYSGRSSGNTIYF
CDR3nt: TGTGCCAGCAGTTACTCCGGCAGGTCCTCTGGAAACACCATATATTTT

v_gene: TRBV6-6
d_gene: .
abundance: .
j_gene: TRBJ2-7
CDR3aa: CASSRRERQPTYEQYF
CDR3nt: TGTGCCAGCAGCCGCCGAGAAAGGCAGCCTACCTACGAGCAGTACTTC

v_gene: TRBV25-1
d_gene: .
abundance: .
j_gene: TRBJ2-5
CDR3aa: CASSEIGTKETQYF
CDR3nt: TGTGCCAGCAGTGAAATTGGGACAAAAGAGACCCAGTACTTC

v_gene: TRBV5-6
d_gene: .
abundance: .
j_gene: TRBJ2-7
CDR3aa: CASRSLHTGTYEQYF
CDR3nt: TGTGCCAGCAGGTCACTTCACACAGGGACCTACGAGCAGTACTTC

v_gene: TRBV29-1
d_gene: .
abundance: .
j_gene: TRBJ2-7
CDR3aa: CSVGPQGITYEQYF
CDR3nt: TGCAGCGTTGGCCCCCAGGGGATTACCTACGAGCAGTACTTC

v_gene: TRBV6-5
d_gene: TRBD1
abundance: .
j_gene: TRBJ1-1
CDR3aa: CASSYSGQARTEAFF
CDR3nt: TGTGCCAGCAGCTATTCCGGACAGGCGCGGACTGAAGCTTTCTTT

v_gene: TRBV7-9
d_gene: .
abundance: .
j_gene: TRBJ2-1
CDR3aa: CASSTWTPARNEQFF
CDR3nt: TGTGCCAGCAGCACATGGACTCCCGCTCGGAATGAGCAGTTCTTC

v_gene: TRBV30
d_gene: .
abundance: .
j_gene: TRBJ1-1
CDR3aa: CAWSLTRGTEAFF
CDR3nt: TGTGCCTGGAGTCTAACTCGGGGTACTGAAGCTTTCTTT

v_gene: TRBV10-3
d_gene: .
abundance: .
j_gene: TRBJ2-1
CDR3aa: CATTREDEQFF
CDR3nt: TGTGCCACCACAAGGGAAGATGAGCAGTTCTTC

v_gene: TRBV7-6
d_gene: .
abundance: .
j_gene: TRBJ2-4
CDR3aa: CASSPGASQNIQYF
CDR3nt: TGTGCCAGCAGCCCCGGAGCTAGCCAAAACATTCAGTACTTC

v_gene: TRBV4-1
d_gene: .
abundance: .
j_gene: TRBJ1-5
CDR3aa: CASSQDAVVGDQAQHF
CDR3nt: TGCGCCAGCAGCCAAGACGCCGTCGTCGGGGATCAGGCCCAGCATTTT

v_gene: TRBV9
d_gene: TRBD1
abundance: .
j_gene: TRBJ1-1
CDR3aa: CASSVTGGMNTEAFF
CDR3nt: TGTGCCAGCAGCGTAACAGGGGGCATGAACACTGAAGCTTTCTTT

v_gene: TRBV6-4
d_gene: .
abundance: .
j_gene: TRBJ1-2
CDR3aa: CASRADMWDYGYTF
CDR3nt: TGTGCCAGCCGGGCGGACATGTGGGACTATGGCTACACCTTC

v_gene: TRBV19
d_gene: TRBD1
abundance: .
j_gene: TRBJ1-2
CDR3aa: CASSIGRTGHYGYTF
CDR3nt: TGTGCCAGTAGTATTGGTCGGACAGGGCACTATGGCTACACCTTC

v_gene: TRBV20-1
d_gene: .
abundance: .
j_gene: TRBJ2-5
CDR3aa: CSASVQETQYF
CDR3nt: TGCAGTGCTAGCGTACAAGAGACCCAGTACTTC

v_gene: TRBV12-2
d_gene: .
abundance: .
j_gene: TRBJ1-5
CDR3aa: CASRPPEEGWGYSNQPQHF
CDR3nt: TGTGCAAGTCGCCCTCCGGAGGAGGGCTGGGGCTATAGCAATCAGCCCCAGCATTTT

v_gene: TRBV20-1
d_gene: .
abundance: .
j_gene: TRBJ1-3
CDR3aa: CSARAGNTIYF
CDR3nt: TGCAGTGCTCGCGCTGGAAACACCATATATTTT

v_gene: TRBV29-1
d_gene: .
abundance: .
j_gene: TRBJ2-5
CDR3aa: CSVGTGWGPGIQETQYF
CDR3nt: TGCAGCGTCGGGACCGGGTGGGGACCAGGGATCCAAGAGACCCAGTACTTC

v_gene: TRBV10-3
d_gene: .
abundance: .
j_gene: TRBJ1-1
CDR3aa: CAISPAALNTEAFF
CDR3nt: TGTGCCATCAGTCCCGCAGCCTTGAACACTGAAGCTTTCTTT

v_gene: TRBV15
d_gene: TRBD1
abundance: .
j_gene: TRBJ2-7
CDR3aa: CATSRDLTGQGLYEQYF
CDR3nt: TGTGCCACCAGCAGAGACCTCACGGGACAGGGTCTTTACGAGCAGTACTTC

v_gene: TRBV7-9
d_gene: TRBD2
abundance: .
j_gene: TRBJ2-7
CDR3aa: CASSLVGGSNEQYF
CDR3nt: TGTGCCAGCAGCTTAGTCGGCGGGAGTAACGAGCAGTACTTC

v_gene: TRBV2
d_gene: TRBD1
abundance: .
j_gene: TRBJ2-2
CDR3aa: CATDRDDGELFF
CDR3nt: TGTGCCACCGACAGGGATGACGGGGAGCTGTTTTTT

v_gene: TRBV28
d_gene: TRBD2
abundance: .
j_gene: TRBJ2-1
CDR3aa: CASSTPGLGKQFF
CDR3nt: TGTGCCAGCAGCACCCCGGGACTAGGGAAGCAGTTCTTC

v_gene: TRBV7-9
d_gene: TRBD2
abundance: .
j_gene: TRBJ2-5
CDR3aa: CASSFGEGPQETQYF
CDR3nt: TGTGCCAGCAGCTTCGGGGAGGGCCCTCAGGAGACCCAGTACTTC

v_gene: TRBV7-9
d_gene: .
abundance: .
j_gene: TRBJ1-2
CDR3aa: CASSLPLTSYTF
CDR3nt: TGTGCCAGCAGCTTACCCTTGACGTCCTACACCTTC